This is a list of T cell receptor beta chains from one sample in a study of blood T cell repertoires in COVID-19. Sequencing was performed with immunoSEQ multiplex PCR; in TCRdb, only in-frame clones are kept and a portion is missing. Of over 200,000 clones listed, roughly 85% are singletons. Sequencing input: peripheral blood. These receptors originate from a woman younger than 30 who had recovered from COVID-19. CDR3s include the opening cysteine and the closing phenylalanine or tryptophan. Fields, in order: clone size, J gene, V gene, D gene, CDR3 DNA, CDR3 protein. A D gene is named only where the DNA matches it firmly. Some rows have no size entry. The others give once, few or many, or a class for an expanded clone.

>NA|TRBJ1-4|TRBV10-3|NA
TGTGCCATCAGTGACAGAACTAATGAAAAACTGTTTTTT
CAISDRTNEKLFF
>NA|TRBJ2-5|TRBV2|TRBD1
TGTGCCAGCATAGGGACAGTAAGACAAGAGACCCAGTACTTC
CASIGTVRQETQYF
>NA|TRBJ2-1|TRBV6-5|NA
TGTGCCAGCAGTTATTTGTCCGGGTACCTCTACAATGAGCAGTTCTTC
CASSYLSGYLYNEQFF
>once|TRBJ1-1|TRBV18|NA
TGTGCCAGCTCACTAAGCAACACAGGGCCCGAAGCTTTCTTT
CASSLSNTGPEAFF
>once|TRBJ2-3|TRBV5-1|TRBD2
TGCGCCAGCAGCTTACCGCGGCTAGCGGGAATGTTAGATACGCAGTATTTT
CASSLPRLAGMLDTQYF
>NA|TRBJ2-1|TRBV4-2|TRBD2
TGTGCCAGCAGCCAGAGACTAGCGACAACCCGGGGTGAGCAGTTCTTC
CASSQRLATTRGEQFF
>NA|TRBJ2-7|TRBV11-1|NA
TGTGCCAGCAGCTTTTTACCACAGGGTTCCTCCGAGCAGTACTTC
CASSFLPQGSSEQYF
>NA|TRBJ1-4|TRBV9|TRBD1
TGTGCCAGCAGCGTAACAGGGGACTTTGAAAAACTGTTTTTT
CASSVTGDFEKLFF
>NA|TRBJ1-4|TRBV4-3|NA
TGCGCCAGCAGCCCCCTCACGGAGGACAAACTGTTTTTT
CASSPLTEDKLFF
>NA|TRBJ2-7|TRBV5-6|TRBD1
TGTGCCAGCAGGCGGACAGGGGCCTACGAGCAGTACTTC
CASRRTGAYEQYF
>NA|TRBJ1-4|TRBV5-8|TRBD1
TGTGCCAGCAGCACCGGGACAGCCTTTACTAATGAAAAACTGTTTTTT
CASSTGTAFTNEKLFF
>NA|TRBJ1-4|TRBV5-1|NA
TGCGCCAGCAGCTTTCGTGTCGGGGTTAATGAAAAACTGTTTTTT
CASSFRVGVNEKLFF
>NA|TRBJ1-2|TRBV27|TRBD1
TGTGCCAGCAGCCTCTTATCACAGGGGGACTATGGCTACACCTTC
CASSLLSQGDYGYTF
>NA|TRBJ2-3|TRBV6-5|TRBD1
TGTGCCAGCAGATGGACAGGGGGGTTCACAGATACGCAGTATTTT
CASRWTGGFTDTQYF
>NA|TRBJ2-2|TRBV11-3|NA
TGTGCCAGCAGCCTCAGCGGCGGCGGGGAGCTGTTTTTT
CASSLSGGGELFF
>NA|TRBJ1-2|TRBV6-6|TRBD1
TGTGCCAGCAGTTACGCGGGCCGACAGGGGGCTCGTGGCTACACCTTC
CASSYAGRQGARGYTF
>NA|TRBJ1-2|TRBV15|TRBD1
TGTGCCACCAGCAAACAGGGGGCTAACTATGGCTACACCTTC
CATSKQGANYGYTF
>NA|TRBJ1-2|TRBV5-5|NA
TGTGCCAGCAGCTTGGGTCAGATCCTGGCATATGGCTACACCTTC
CASSLGQILAYGYTF
>NA|TRBJ2-2|TRBV14|NA
TGTGCCAGCAGCCAAGTAAGGGGTACCGGGGAGCTGTTTTTT
CASSQVRGTGELFF
>NA|TRBJ2-1|TRBV6-5|NA
TGTGCCAGCAGTCTTTTAAACAGGGAACAGTTCTTC
CASSLLNREQFF
>NA|TRBJ2-1|TRBV10-3|TRBD2
TGTGCCATCAGTGAGTTTAGCGGGAGATTCCATGAGCAGTTCTTC
CAISEFSGRFHEQFF
>NA|TRBJ2-5|TRBV11-2|TRBD2
TGTGCCAGCAGCACCGGACTAGCGGAAGAGACCCAGTACTTC
CASSTGLAEETQYF
>NA|TRBJ2-7|TRBV2|TRBD1
TGTGCCAGCAGCGAGACAGGGACAGGGGTATCCGAGCAGTACTTC
CASSETGTGVSEQYF
>NA|TRBJ2-7|TRBV6-4|TRBD2
TGTGCCAGCAGTGTGTTATACTGGACTAGCGGGAGTTGGGAGCAGTACTTC
CASSVLYWTSGSWEQYF
>NA|TRBJ2-1|TRBV5-1|NA
TGCGCCAGCAGCCCTACAGGGCGCCTCTACAATGAGCAGTTCTTC
CASSPTGRLYNEQFF
>NA|TRBJ2-1|TRBV7-6|NA
TGTGCCAGCAGCGTGACTTTGCGGGATGGTTATGAGCAGTTCTTC
CASSVTLRDGYEQFF
>NA|TRBJ1-5|TRBV19|NA
TGTGCCAGTAGTATTGCGGGGGCCGATCAGCCCCAGCATTTT
CASSIAGADQPQHF
>NA|TRBJ2-4|TRBV25-1|NA
TGTGCCAGCAGTGGGGGGACACTGATGAACATTCAGTACTTC
CASSGGTLMNIQYF
>NA|TRBJ2-5|TRBV29-1|TRBD2
TGCAGCGTGGCCGAGCGGGAGTTGGAGACCCAGTACTTC
CSVAERELETQYF
>NA|TRBJ2-7|TRBV5-4|NA
TGTGCCAGCAGCTGGAGGGCCGGCTCCCCGAGCTCCTACGAGCAGTACTTC
CASSWRAGSPSSYEQYF
>NA|TRBJ1-1|TRBV5-4|TRBD1
TGTGCCAGCAGCCCGAGACAGGGTAGCACTGAAGCTTTCTTT
CASSPRQGSTEAFF
>NA|TRBJ2-1|TRBV7-3|TRBD2
TGTGCCAGCAGCGCAACTAGCGGGGCCAGCTCCTACAATGAGCAGTTCTTC
CASSATSGASSYNEQFF
>NA|TRBJ1-4|TRBV27|NA
TGTGCCAGCAGTTCCCCGAATGAAAAACTGTTTTTT
CASSSPNEKLFF
>NA|TRBJ2-3|TRBV11-3|NA
TGTGCCAGCAGCATCGGGACTCCCGCAGATACGCAGTATTTT
CASSIGTPADTQYF
>once|TRBJ2-7|TRBV19|TRBD2
TGTGCCAGTAGTATACTAGCGGGAGAAATATACGAGCAGTACTTC
CASSILAGEIYEQYF
>NA|TRBJ2-7|TRBV14|TRBD2
TGTGCCAGCAGCCCCCTAGCGGGTCCCTACGAGCAGTACTTC
CASSPLAGPYEQYF
>once|TRBJ2-5|TRBV25-1|TRBD2
TGTGCCAGCAGTGACTATGGGGGGGAAGAGACCCAGTACTTC
CASSDYGGEETQYF
>NA|TRBJ2-7|TRBV5-4|NA
TGTGCCAGCAGCCCGGGAATTATGGTATCCTACGAGCAGTACTTC
CASSPGIMVSYEQYF
>NA|TRBJ2-7|TRBV10-2|TRBD2
TGCGCCAGCAGTGATGGACTAGCGGGATTTCGTGAGCAGTACTTC
CASSDGLAGFREQYF
>NA|TRBJ2-3|TRBV27|TRBD2
TGTGCCAGCAGTTACGCGGCGGGAGTGACAGATACGCAGTATTTT
CASSYAAGVTDTQYF
>NA|TRBJ1-1|TRBV7-6|NA
TGTGCCAGCAGCGGAGCTACTCTGGGGAACACTGAAGCTTTCTTT
CASSGATLGNTEAFF
>NA|TRBJ1-3|TRBV3-1/TRBV3-2|NA
TGTGCCAGCAGCCAAAGCGCAGGGAGGGGAAACACCATATATTTT
CASSQSAGRGNTIYF
>NA|TRBJ1-4|TRBV27|NA
TGTGCCAGCAGTTTTTCCCCCACTACGGCCTCTAAACTGTTTTTT
CASSFSPTTASKLFF
>NA|TRBJ2-1|TRBV4-3|TRBD2
TGCGCCAGCAGCCAAGACTGGGGGACTAGCGGGAGACGGGGGTTCTTC
CASSQDWGTSGRRGFF
>NA|TRBJ1-2|TRBV5-4|NA
TGTGCCAGCAGCCTTGAGTCTAACTATGGCTACACCTTC
CASSLESNYGYTF
>NA|TRBJ1-4|TRBV30|NA
TGTGCCTGGAGTGCGGGCCCGGGGACTAGTTCTGAAAAACTGTTTTTT
CAWSAGPGTSSEKLFF
>NA|TRBJ1-5|TRBV15|NA
TGTGCCACCAGCAGAGATACAGAATATAGCAATCAGCCCCAGCATTTT
CATSRDTEYSNQPQHF
>NA|TRBJ1-4|TRBV7-2|TRBD1
TGTGCCAGCAGCTCTGAACCAGGGGGGTCTACTAATGAAAAACTGTTTTTT
CASSSEPGGSTNEKLFF
>once|TRBJ2-7|TRBV29-1|TRBD1
TGCAGCGCTTATGACAGGGGGGCCTCTTACGAGCAGTACTTC
CSAYDRGASYEQYF